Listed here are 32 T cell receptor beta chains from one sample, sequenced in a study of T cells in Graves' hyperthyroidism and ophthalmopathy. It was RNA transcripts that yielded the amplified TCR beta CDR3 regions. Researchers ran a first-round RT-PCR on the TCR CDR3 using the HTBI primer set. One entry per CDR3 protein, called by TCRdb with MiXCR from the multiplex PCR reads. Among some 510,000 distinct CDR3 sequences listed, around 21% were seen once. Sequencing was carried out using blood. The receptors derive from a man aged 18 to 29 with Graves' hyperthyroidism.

CDR3 sequence: CASSRDFTTDYEQYF. CDR3 nucleotides: TGTGCCAGCAGTCGTGACTTTACCACCGACTACGAGCAGTACTTC. The chain carries TRBV28 and TRBJ2-7; D not certain. V was shortened by 5 bases and J by 3 bases, with 17 bases between the two germline ends. There are 15 residues in the CDR3. CDR1 is MDHEN and CDR2 is SYDVKM in the germline V gene.

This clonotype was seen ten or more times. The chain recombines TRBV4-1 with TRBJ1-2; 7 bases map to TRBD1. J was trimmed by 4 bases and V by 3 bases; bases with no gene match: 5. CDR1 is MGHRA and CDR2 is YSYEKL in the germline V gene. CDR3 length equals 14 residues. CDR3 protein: CASSHDGTAYGYTF. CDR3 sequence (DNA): TGCGCCAGCAGCCATGACGGGACAGCCTATGGCTACACCTTC.

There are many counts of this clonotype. The CDR3 is CAWSVGAETQYF. Here the CDR3 DNA reads TGTGCCTGGAGTGTAGGGGCAGAGACCCAGTACTTC. The chain recombines TRBV30 with TRBJ2-5, with D possibly matching TRBD1 (5 bases). This CDR3 has 12 residues. Trimming shortened V by 0 bases and J by 4 bases, and 6 bases separated the two germline ends. The germline CDR1 and CDR2 sequences are GTSNPN and SVGIG (reference sequence).

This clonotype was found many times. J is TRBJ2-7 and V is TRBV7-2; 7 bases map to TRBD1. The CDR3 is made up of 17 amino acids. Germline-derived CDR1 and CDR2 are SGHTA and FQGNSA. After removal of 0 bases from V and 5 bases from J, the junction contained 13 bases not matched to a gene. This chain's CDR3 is CASSLATGALRLHEQYF. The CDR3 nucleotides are TGTGCCAGCAGCTTAGCCACAGGGGCCCTTCGACTTCACGAGCAGTACTTC.

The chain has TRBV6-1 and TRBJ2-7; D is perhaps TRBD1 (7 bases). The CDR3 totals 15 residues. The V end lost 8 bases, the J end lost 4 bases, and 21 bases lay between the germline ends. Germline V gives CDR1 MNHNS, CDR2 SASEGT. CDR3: CASQDPTGRPYEQYF. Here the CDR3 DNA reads TGTGCCAGCCAAGACCCGACAGGGAGGCCGTACGAGCAGTACTTC.

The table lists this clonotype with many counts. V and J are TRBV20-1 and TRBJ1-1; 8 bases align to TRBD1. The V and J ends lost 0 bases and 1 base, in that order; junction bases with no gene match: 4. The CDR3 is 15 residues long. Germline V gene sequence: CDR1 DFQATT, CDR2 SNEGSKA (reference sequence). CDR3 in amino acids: CSARDPDRGNTEAFF. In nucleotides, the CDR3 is TGCAGTGCTAGAGACCCCGACAGGGGGAACACTGAAGCTTTCTTT.

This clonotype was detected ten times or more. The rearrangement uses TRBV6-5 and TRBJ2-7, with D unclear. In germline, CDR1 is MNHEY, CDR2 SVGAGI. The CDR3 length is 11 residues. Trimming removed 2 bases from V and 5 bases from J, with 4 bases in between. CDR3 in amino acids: CASSYENEQYF. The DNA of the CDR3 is TGTGCCAGCAGTTACGAGAACGAGCAGTACTTC.

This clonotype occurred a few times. The CDR3 sequence is CSAYPGQHQPQHF. The CDR3 DNA sequence: TGCAGTGCTTATCCGGGACAGCATCAGCCCCAGCATTTT. V and J are TRBV20-1 and TRBJ1-5; 7 bases are a match to TRBD1. The CDR3 is made up of 13 amino acids. Losses at the gene ends were 5 bases for V and 5 bases for J; bases not matched to a gene: 6. Germline CDR1 and CDR2: DFQATT and SNEGSKA (reference sequence).

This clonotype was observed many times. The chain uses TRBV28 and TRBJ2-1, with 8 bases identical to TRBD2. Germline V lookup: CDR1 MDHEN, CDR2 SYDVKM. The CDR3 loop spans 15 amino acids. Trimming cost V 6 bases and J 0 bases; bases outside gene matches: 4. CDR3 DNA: TGTGCCAGCAGCAAGGGACTAGGCTCCTACAATGAGCAGTTCTTC. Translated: CASSKGLGSYNEQFF.

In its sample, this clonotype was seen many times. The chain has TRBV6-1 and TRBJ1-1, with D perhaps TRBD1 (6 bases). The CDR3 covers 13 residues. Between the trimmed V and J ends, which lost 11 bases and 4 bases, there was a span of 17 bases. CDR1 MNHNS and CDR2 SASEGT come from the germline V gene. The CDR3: CAGGGAQGTEAFF. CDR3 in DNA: TGTGCCGGCGGGGGGGCGCAAGGCACTGAAGCTTTCTTT.

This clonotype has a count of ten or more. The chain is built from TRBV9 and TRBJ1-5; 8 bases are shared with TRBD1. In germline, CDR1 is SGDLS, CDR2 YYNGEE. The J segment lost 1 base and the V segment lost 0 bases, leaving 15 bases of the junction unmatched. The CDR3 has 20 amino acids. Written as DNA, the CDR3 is TGTGCCAGCAGCGTAGGAGAGACGACAGGGGAACGTGAAAGCAATCAGCCCCAGCATTTT. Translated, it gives CASSVGETTGERESNQPQHF.

The CDR3 sequence is CASSPSPSGLSLVNQPQHF. DNA for the CDR3: TGTGCCAGCAGCCCCAGCCCGTCCGGCCTATCACTGGTCAATCAGCCCCAGCATTTT. This sequence joins TRBV11-2 and TRBJ1-5; D not certain. Trimming took 5 bases from V and 3 from J, leaving 26 bases between them. The germline CDR1 and CDR2 sequences are SGHAT and FQNNGV. CDR3 size: 19 residues.

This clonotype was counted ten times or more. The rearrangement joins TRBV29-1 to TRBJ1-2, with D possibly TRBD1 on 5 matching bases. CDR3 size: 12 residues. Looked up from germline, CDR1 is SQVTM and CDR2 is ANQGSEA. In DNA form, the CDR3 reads TGCGGGGGGACGAGGGATCGGTATGGCTACACCTTC. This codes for CGGTRDRYGYTF.

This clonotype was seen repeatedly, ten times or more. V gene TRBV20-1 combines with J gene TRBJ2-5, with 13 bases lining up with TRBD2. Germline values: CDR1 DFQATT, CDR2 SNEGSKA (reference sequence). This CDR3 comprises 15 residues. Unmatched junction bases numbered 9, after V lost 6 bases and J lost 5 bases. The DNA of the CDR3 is TGCAGTGCGGAAGATACTAGCGGGGGGGAGGAGACCCAGTACTTC. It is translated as CSAEDTSGGEETQYF.

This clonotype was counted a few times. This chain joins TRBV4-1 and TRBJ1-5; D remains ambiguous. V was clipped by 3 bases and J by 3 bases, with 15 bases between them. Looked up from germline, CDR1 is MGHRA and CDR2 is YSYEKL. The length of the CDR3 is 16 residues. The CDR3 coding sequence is TGCGCCAGCAGCCATCCCCTCTCCCAGATCAATCAGCCCCAGCATTTT. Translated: CASSHPLSQINQPQHF.

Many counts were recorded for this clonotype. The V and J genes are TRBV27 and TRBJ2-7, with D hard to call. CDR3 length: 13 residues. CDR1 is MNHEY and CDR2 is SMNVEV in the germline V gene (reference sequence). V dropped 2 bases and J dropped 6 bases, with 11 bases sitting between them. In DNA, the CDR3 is TGTGCCAGCAGTTTAGTGGGATTGAGCGAGCAGTACTTC. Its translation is CASSLVGLSEQYF.

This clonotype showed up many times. This CDR3 is CASSVGGWGTEAFF. The CDR3 DNA is TGTGCCAGCAGCGTAGGGGGTTGGGGCACTGAAGCTTTCTTT. The chain has TRBV9 and TRBJ1-1; D is undetermined. Germline V CDR1 and CDR2: SGDLS, YYNGEE. V lost 0 bases and J lost 4, with 10 bases in between. This CDR3 region has 14 residues.

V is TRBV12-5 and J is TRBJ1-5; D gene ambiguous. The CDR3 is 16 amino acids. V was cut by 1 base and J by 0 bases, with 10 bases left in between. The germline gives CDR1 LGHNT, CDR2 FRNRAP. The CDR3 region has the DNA TGTGCTAGTGGTTTGGCTGACACTTATAGCAATCAGCCCCAGCATTTT. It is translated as CASGLADTYSNQPQHF.

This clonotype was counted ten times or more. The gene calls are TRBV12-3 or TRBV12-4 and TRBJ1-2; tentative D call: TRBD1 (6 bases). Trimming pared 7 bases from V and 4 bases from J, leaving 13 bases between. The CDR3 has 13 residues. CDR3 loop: CASTQTGFYGYTF. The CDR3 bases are TGTGCCAGCACTCAAACAGGGTTCTATGGCTACACCTTC.

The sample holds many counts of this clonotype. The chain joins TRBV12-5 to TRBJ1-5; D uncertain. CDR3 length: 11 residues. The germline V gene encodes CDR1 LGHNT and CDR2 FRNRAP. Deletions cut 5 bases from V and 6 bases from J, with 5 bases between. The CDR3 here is CASGPSQPQHF. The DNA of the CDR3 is TGTGCTAGTGGTCCTAGTCAGCCCCAGCATTTT. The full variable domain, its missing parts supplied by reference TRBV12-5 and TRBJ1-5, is DARVTQTPRHKVTEMGQEVTMRCQPILGHNTVFWYRQTMMQGLELLAYFRNRAPLDDSGMPKDRFSAEMPDATLATLKIQPSEPRDSAVYFCASGPSQPQHFGDGTRLSIL.

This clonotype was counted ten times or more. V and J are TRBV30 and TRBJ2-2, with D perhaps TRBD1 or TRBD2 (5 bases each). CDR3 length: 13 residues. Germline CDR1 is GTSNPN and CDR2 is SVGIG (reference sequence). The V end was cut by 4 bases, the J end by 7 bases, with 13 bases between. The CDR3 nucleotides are TGTGCCTGGAAGGGACGGTTGAGCGGGGAGCTGTTTTTT. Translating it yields CAWKGRLSGELFF. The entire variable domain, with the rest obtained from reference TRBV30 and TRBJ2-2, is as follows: SQTIHQWPATLVQPVGSPLSLECTVEGTSNPNLYWYRQAAGRGLQLLFYSVGIGQISSEVPQNLSASRPQDRQFILSSKKLLLSDSGFYLCAWKGRLSGELFFGEGSRLTVL.

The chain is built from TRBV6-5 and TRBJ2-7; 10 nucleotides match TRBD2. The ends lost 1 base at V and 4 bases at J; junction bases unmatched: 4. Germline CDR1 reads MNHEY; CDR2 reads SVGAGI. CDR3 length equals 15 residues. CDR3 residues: CASSYWSSGGYEQYF. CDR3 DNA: TGTGCCAGCAGTTACTGGTCTAGCGGGGGTTACGAGCAGTACTTC.

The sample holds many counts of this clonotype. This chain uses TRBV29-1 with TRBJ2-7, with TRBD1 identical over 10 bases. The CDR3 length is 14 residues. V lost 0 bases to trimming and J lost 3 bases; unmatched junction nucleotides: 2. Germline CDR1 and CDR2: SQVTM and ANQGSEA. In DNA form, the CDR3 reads TGCAGCGTTGAAGACCGGGACAGGGGCTACGAGCAGTACTTC. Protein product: CSVEDRDRGYEQYF.

The CDR3 coding sequence is TGTGCCAGCAGAGAGTACGGACTAGCGGGCGAGCAGTACTTC. It yields the protein CASREYGLAGEQYF. The chain links TRBV6-1 to TRBJ2-7, with 11 bases lining up with TRBD2. The CDR3 has 14 amino acids. V lost 6 bases and J lost 6; bases outside the gene matches: 7. CDR1 and CDR2 (germline): MNHNS, SASEGT.

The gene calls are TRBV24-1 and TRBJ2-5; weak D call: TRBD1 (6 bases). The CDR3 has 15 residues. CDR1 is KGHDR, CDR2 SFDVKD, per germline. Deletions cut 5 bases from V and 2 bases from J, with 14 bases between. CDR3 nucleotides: TGTGCCACCAGTGCCCTTTTCAGGGGACAAGAGACCCAGTACTTC. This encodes CATSALFRGQETQYF.

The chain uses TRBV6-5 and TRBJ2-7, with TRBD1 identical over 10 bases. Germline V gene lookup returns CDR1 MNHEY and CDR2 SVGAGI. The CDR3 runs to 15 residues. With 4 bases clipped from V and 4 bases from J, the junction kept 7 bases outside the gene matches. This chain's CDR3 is CASSWRQGAQYEQYF. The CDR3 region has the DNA TGTGCCAGCAGTTGGAGACAGGGGGCTCAATACGAGCAGTACTTC.

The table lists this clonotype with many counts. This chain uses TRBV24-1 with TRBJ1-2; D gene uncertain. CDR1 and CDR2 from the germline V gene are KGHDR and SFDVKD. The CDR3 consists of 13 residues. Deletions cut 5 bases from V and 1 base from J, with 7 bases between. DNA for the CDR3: TGTGCCACCAGTGGCGGGAGTAACTATGGCTACACCTTC. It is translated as CATSGGSNYGYTF.

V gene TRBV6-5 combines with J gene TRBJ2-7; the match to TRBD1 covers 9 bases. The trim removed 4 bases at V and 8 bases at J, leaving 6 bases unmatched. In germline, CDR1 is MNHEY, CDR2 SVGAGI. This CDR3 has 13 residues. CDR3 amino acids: CASSSGQGPQQYF. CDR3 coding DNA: TGTGCCAGCAGTTCGGGACAGGGTCCCCAGCAGTACTTC.

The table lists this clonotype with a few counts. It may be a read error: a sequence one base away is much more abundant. The DNA of the CDR3 is TGTGCCAGCCGTTCGTTAGCGGATCCTGAAGCTTGCTTT. Amino acid sequence: CASRSLADPEACF. The chain employs TRBV11-3 and TRBJ1-1; D gene unclear. The CDR3 is made up of 13 amino acids. From germline, CDR1 is SGHNT and CDR2 YENEEA.

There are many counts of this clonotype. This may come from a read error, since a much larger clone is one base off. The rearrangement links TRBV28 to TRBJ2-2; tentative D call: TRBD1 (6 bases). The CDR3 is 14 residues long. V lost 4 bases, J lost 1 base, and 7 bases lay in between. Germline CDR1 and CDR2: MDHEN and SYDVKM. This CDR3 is CASSYRVNTGELFF. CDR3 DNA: TGTGCCAGCAGTTACAGGGTGAACACCGGGGAGCTGTTTTTT.

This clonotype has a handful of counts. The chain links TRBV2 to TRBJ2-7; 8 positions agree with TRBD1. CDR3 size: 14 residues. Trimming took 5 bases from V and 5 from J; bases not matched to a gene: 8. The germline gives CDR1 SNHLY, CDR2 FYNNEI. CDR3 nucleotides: TGTGCCAGCAGTCGGGACAGGCGCCCCAACGAGCAGTACTTC. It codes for CASSRDRRPNEQYF.

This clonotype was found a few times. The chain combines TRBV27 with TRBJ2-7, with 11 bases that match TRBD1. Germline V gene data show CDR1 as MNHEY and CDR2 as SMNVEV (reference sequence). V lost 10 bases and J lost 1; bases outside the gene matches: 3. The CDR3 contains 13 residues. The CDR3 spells CATGTGGSYEQYF. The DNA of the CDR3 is TGTGCCACCGGGACAGGGGGGTCCTACGAGCAGTACTTC.